Below are 11 T cell receptor beta chains sequenced from a single sample in a study of OX40 agonist ivuxolimab in advanced cancers. Sequencing used immunoSEQ multiplex PCR; TCRdb keeps in-frame clones, though not all of them. Among about 55,000 clones, approximately 81% were seen once, and the ten largest hold roughly 4.2%. Sequenced here: CD4+ or CD8+ T cells sorted from blood, sampled in a trial of the OX40 agonist ivuxolimab. These receptors were collected from an adult with an advanced solid tumor such as melanoma, head and neck, liver or kidney cancer.

The J gene is TRBJ2-2, the V gene TRBV13; D is unresolved. CDR1 is PRHDT, CDR2 FYEKMQ, per germline (reference sequence). The CDR3 consists of 12 residues. Between the trimmed V and J ends, which lost 2 bases and 5 bases, there was a span of 3 bases. The CDR3 bases are TGTGCCAGCAGCTTATTAACCGGGGAGCTGTTTTTT. It encodes CASSLLTGELFF.

The chain combines TRBV4-2 with TRBJ2-5, with D tentatively TRBD2 (5 bases). The CDR3 has 14 residues. Germline values: CDR1 LGHNA, CDR2 YNFKEQ. V shed 1 base and J shed 5 bases, with 11 bases lying between them. Written as DNA, the CDR3 is TGTGCCAGCAGCCAAGGGACTCTGTGGGAGACCCAGTACTTC. Its translation: CASSQGTLWETQYF.

This chain connects TRBV28 to TRBJ1-5; TRBD1 agrees at 8 bases. The CDR3 spans 14 residues. Germline-derived CDR1 and CDR2 are MDHEN and SYDVKM. V shed 6 bases, J shed 2 bases, and the junction held 3 bases outside the gene matches. Here the CDR3 DNA reads TGTGCCAGCAGCCAGGGGGCTGGCAATCAGCCCCAGCATTTT. It is translated as CASSQGAGNQPQHF.

The CDR3 is CAISGEGQGSTEAFF. CDR3 DNA sequence: TGTGCCATCAGTGGGGAGGGGCAGGGGAGCACTGAAGCTTTCTTT. The chain has TRBV10-3 and TRBJ1-1; D might be TRBD1 (6 bases). Germline values: CDR1 ENHRY, CDR2 SYGVKD. V lost 4 bases, J lost 4 bases, and 16 bases lay in between. The CDR3 has 15 residues.

In this sample, this clone turned up a few times. V and J are TRBV19 and TRBJ2-7; 7 bases map to TRBD1. J gave up 2 bases and V 10 bases, and 8 bases lay outside the gene matches. The CDR3 contains 13 residues. Germline CDR1 reads LNHDA; CDR2 reads SQIVND (reference sequence). In nucleotides, the CDR3 is TGTGCCACCCACAACAGGGGAACCTACGAGCAGTACTTC. It encodes CATHNRGTYEQYF.

CDR3 sequence: CASSLVGGGYNSPLHF. CDR3 nucleotides: TGCGCCAGCAGCTTGGTTGGGGGCGGTTATAATTCACCCCTCCACTTT. The chain uses TRBV5-1 and TRBJ1-6, with TRBD1 as a possible D gene (6 bases). Germline lookup yields CDR1 SGHRS and CDR2 YFSETQ. The CDR3 totals 16 residues. V lost 0 bases and J lost 4, with 11 bases in between.

J is TRBJ2-1 and V is TRBV7-2, with 8 bases fitting TRBD2. V shed 3 bases, J shed 7 bases, and the junction held 11 bases outside the gene matches. This CDR3 spans 16 amino acids. CDR1 is SGHTA and CDR2 is FQGNSA in the germline V gene. The CDR3 loop reads CASSFYPGGVVNEQFF. The CDR3 DNA reads as TGTGCCAGCAGCTTCTATCCGGGAGGGGTGGTGAATGAGCAGTTCTTC.

The V and J genes are TRBV5-4 and TRBJ2-3, with D perhaps TRBD2 (6 bases). The CDR3 totals 16 residues. The germline CDR1 and CDR2 sequences are SGHNT and YYREEE (reference sequence). V was cut by 0 bases and J by 0 bases, with 11 bases left in between. CDR3 bases: TGTGCCAGCAGCTTGGATCTGGGACTGAGCACAGATACGCAGTATTTT. Translated: CASSLDLGLSTDTQYF.

This clone was counted once. The rearrangement links TRBV30 to TRBJ1-5, with D possibly being TRBD1 (5 bases). The CDR3 totals 13 residues. Trimming removed 1 base at V and 7 bases at J, with 11 bases between. CDR1 is GTSNPN, CDR2 SVGIG, per germline (reference sequence). The CDR3 nucleotides are TGTGCCTGGAGTGGCGGGGGTGGCCAGCCCCAGCATTTT. Translating it yields CAWSGGGGQPQHF.

This clone has just one count. The rearrangement joins TRBV14 to TRBJ2-2; D remains unclear. Between the trimmed V and J ends, which lost 0 bases and 3 bases, there was a span of 5 bases. CDR1 and CDR2 from the germline V gene are SGHDN and FVKESK. This CDR3 is built from 14 residues. The CDR3 bases are TGTGCCAGCAGCCAAGATCTGGACACCGGGGAGCTGTTTTTT. It yields the protein CASSQDLDTGELFF.

The CDR3, as DNA: TGTGCCAGCAGCGGAGAGGACAGGGATATATCCCTTCCATACGAGCAGTACTTC. Residues: CASSGEDRDISLPYEQYF. The genes are TRBV7-9 and TRBJ2-7, with 8 bases fitting TRBD1. The CDR3 spans 18 residues. Per the germline V gene, CDR1 is SEHNR and CDR2 is FQNEAQ (reference sequence). J lost 4 bases, V lost 5 bases, and 19 bases had no gene match.